Following are 25 T cell receptor beta chains from one sample sequenced in a study of T cell responses to AZD1222 COVID-19 vaccine (dated by TCRdb to about 2021). Receptor libraries were prepared by the immunoSEQ multiplex PCR assay. TCRdb's version of the immuneACCESS table is confined to in-frame rearrangements and falls short of the full clone set. An unresolved V gene accounts for under half of the shortfall where checked; the remainder is of unknown origin. The sample table shows 95,000 to 120,000 clones, and more than 70% are seen once. The top ten clonotypes cover approximately 6.9% of the sample. The time point label on this specimen signifies: about 28 days (+/-7) after the second vaccine dose. The sequencing used peripheral blood, collected 28 days after the second AZD1222 dose. Receptor source: an adult who received the AZD1222 COVID-19 vaccine.

This chain connects TRBV27 to TRBJ2-3; perhaps TRBD2 as D (6 bases). CDR3 length: 14 residues. V gave up 3 bases and J gave up 4 bases, with 11 bases separating them. Germline values: CDR1 MNHEY, CDR2 SMNVEV (reference sequence). The DNA of the CDR3 is TGTGCCAGCAGTTTTGTCTCGGGGGCAGATACGCAGTATTTT. Residues: CASSFVSGADTQYF.

This clone was observed a handful of times. Other DNA sequences of this sample code for an identical CDR3. J is TRBJ1-6 and V is TRBV27; possibly TRBD1 for D (5 bases). CDR1 is MNHEY and CDR2 is SMNVEV in the germline V gene (reference sequence). The ends were cut back, 4 bases at V and 0 bases at J, with 10 bases in the middle. The length of the CDR3 is 16 residues. The CDR3 protein is CASSSRGSSYNSPLHF. Here the CDR3 DNA reads TGTGCCAGCAGTTCGCGGGGGAGCTCCTATAATTCACCCCTCCACTTT.

This clone appeared once. This chain joins TRBV6-5 and TRBJ1-4, with 8 bases fitting TRBD1. The V gene's germline CDR1 is MNHEY and CDR2 SVGAGI. The trim removed 2 bases at V and 7 bases at J, leaving 3 bases unmatched. The CDR3 is made up of 14 amino acids. The CDR3 sequence: CASSYAGGGEKLFF. CDR3 coding DNA: TGTGCCAGCAGTTACGCAGGGGGCGGTGAAAAACTGTTTTTT.

This clone was counted a few times. The identical CDR3 is also encoded by other nucleotide sequences in the sample. The gene calls are TRBV7-2 and TRBJ2-3, with 8 bases aligning to TRBD1. The CDR3 runs to 15 residues. V lost 2 bases to trimming and J lost 0 bases; unmatched junction nucleotides: 1. Germline CDR1 is SGHTA and CDR2 is FQGNSA. The CDR3 DNA follows: TGTGCCAGCAGCTTACAGGGGGCTAGCACAGATACGCAGTATTTT. The encoded protein is CASSLQGASTDTQYF.

The CDR3: CASSLYGAVNTEAFF. The CDR3 DNA is TGTGCCAGCAGCTTATATGGGGCGGTGAACACTGAAGCTTTCTTT. The gene calls are TRBV7-9 and TRBJ1-1; D is possibly TRBD1 (5 bases). CDR3 length: 15 residues. The V end lost 2 bases, the J end lost 0 bases, and 10 bases lay between the germline ends. Germline CDR1 SEHNR, CDR2 FQNEAQ (reference sequence).

The rearrangement joins TRBV7-2 to TRBJ2-7; 7 bases are shared with TRBD1. The CDR3 length is 15 residues. V trimming: 1 base; J trimming: 0 bases; junction bases outside the gene matches: 3. From germline, CDR1 is SGHTA and CDR2 FQGNSA. The CDR3 loop reads CASSLEGGYSYEQYF. The CDR3 region has the DNA TGTGCCAGCAGCTTAGAAGGGGGCTACTCCTACGAGCAGTACTTC. Filled out from reference TRBV7-2 and TRBJ2-7, the complete variable domain reads GAGVSQSPSNKVTEKGKDVELRCDPISGHTALYWYRQSLGQGLEFLIYFQGNSAPDKSGLPSDRFSAERTGGSVSTLTIQRTQQEDSAVYLCASSLEGGYSYEQYFGPGTRLTVT.

This clone occurred once. The CDR3 nucleotides are TGCGCCAGCAGCCAAGATTACGGGGGCAACGATGAGCAGTTCTTC. Amino acid sequence: CASSQDYGGNDEQFF. The chain combines TRBV4-3 with TRBJ2-1; either TRBD1 or TRBD2 may supply D (6 bases each). This CDR3 is built from 15 residues. CDR1 LGHNA and CDR2 YSLEER come from the germline V gene. The germline V and J ends were trimmed by 0 bases and 8 bases, with 14 bases remaining between them.

The chain has TRBV6-4 and TRBJ1-4, with D perhaps matching TRBD1 (5 bases). The ends were cut back, 2 bases at V and 7 bases at J, with 8 bases in the middle. Germline V lookup: CDR1 MRHNA, CDR2 SNTAGT. The CDR3 runs 13 residues. This CDR3 is CASSDRGGEKLFF. The CDR3 DNA sequence: TGTGCCAGCAGTGACAGGGGCGGTGAAAAACTGTTTTTT.

The V gene is TRBV15, the J gene TRBJ2-1; 7 bases match TRBD2. The CDR3 consists of 19 residues. The V gene end was trimmed by 0 bases and the J gene end by 0 bases; junction bases not matched to a gene: 11. CDR1 and CDR2 (germline): LNHNV, YYDKDF (reference sequence). DNA for the CDR3: TGTGCCACCAGCAGAGATAATCGCGGGGGTAGGAGCTCCTACAATGAGCAGTTCTTC. Its protein product is CATSRDNRGGRSSYNEQFF.

This clone was detected many times. The chain has TRBV5-6 and TRBJ1-6; D is perhaps TRBD1 (5 bases). The CDR3 is 12 residues long. V lost 4 bases to trimming and J lost 14 bases, with 13 bases between them. Germline values: CDR1 SGHDT, CDR2 YYEEEE. DNA of the CDR3: TGTGCCAGCAGCCCCGGGACCCTAGCCCTCCACTTT. It translates to CASSPGTLALHF. The entire variable domain, with the rest obtained from reference TRBV5-6 and TRBJ1-6, is as follows: DAGVTQSPTHLIKTRGQQVTLRCSPKSGHDTVSWYQQALGQGPQFIFQYYEEEERQRGNFPDRFSGHQFPNYSSELNVNALLLGDSALYLCASSPGTLALHFGNGTRLTVT.

V and J are TRBV10-3 and TRBJ1-2; D remains unclear. Germline lookup yields CDR1 ENHRY and CDR2 SYGVKD. V was cut by 4 bases and J by 6 bases, with 12 bases left in between. CDR3 length equals 13 residues. Here the CDR3 reads CAISVVDRDGYTF. The CDR3 nucleotides are TGTGCCATCAGTGTGGTTGATCGGGATGGCTACACCTTC.

V usage is TRBV5-6 and J usage is TRBJ1-2; weak D call: TRBD1 (6 bases). Germline CDR1 is SGHDT and CDR2 is YYEEEE. Trimming removed 0 bases from V and 4 bases from J, with 25 bases in between. This CDR3 has 19 residues. Here the CDR3 DNA reads TGTGCCAGCAGCTTGGACCGGACAGCCGGCGGGAGTCCTTTCTATGGCTACACCTTC. Residues: CASSLDRTAGGSPFYGYTF.

The CDR3 loop reads CASSTWTGNTEAFF. The CDR3 coding sequence is TGTGCCAGCAGTACGTGGACGGGGAACACTGAAGCTTTCTTT. V usage is TRBV6-5 and J usage is TRBJ1-1; D is ambiguous. The CDR3 has 14 amino acids. V was shortened by 5 bases and J by 1 base, with 11 bases between the two germline ends. Germline loops: CDR1 MNHEY, CDR2 SVGAGI.

This clone appeared once. V is TRBV5-1 and J is TRBJ2-7, with no clear D. In germline, CDR1 is SGHRS, CDR2 YFSETQ. The CDR3 has 13 amino acids. V lost 0 bases and J lost 3, with 7 bases in between. DNA for the CDR3: TGCGCCAGCAGCTTGGAGCAGGTCTACGAGCAGTACTTC. It specifies CASSLEQVYEQYF.

The J gene is TRBJ2-7, the V gene TRBV7-9; D is possibly TRBD1 (6 bases). V was trimmed by 2 bases and J by 2 bases, leaving 10 bases between them. Germline values: CDR1 SEHNR, CDR2 FQNEAQ (reference sequence). The CDR3 extends over 14 amino acids. The CDR3 region is CASSLSGVAYEQYF. The CDR3 nucleotides are TGTGCCAGCAGCTTATCAGGGGTGGCCTACGAGCAGTACTTC.

This rearrangement joins TRBV6-5 to TRBJ1-2, with D possibly TRBD1 on 6 matching bases. CDR1 is MNHEY, CDR2 SVGAGI, per germline. Trimming removed 8 bases at V and 5 bases at J, with 9 bases between. The length of the CDR3 is 11 residues. The CDR3 sequence is CASYQGYGYTF. The CDR3 DNA reads as TGTGCCAGCTATCAGGGGTATGGCTACACCTTC.

The genes are TRBV6-2 or TRBV6-3 and TRBJ1-1, with D perhaps matching TRBD1 (5 bases). The CDR3 runs to 16 residues. Per germline, CDR1 MNHEY and CDR2 SVGEGT. The germline V and J ends were trimmed by 2 bases and 0 bases, with 13 bases remaining between them. The CDR3 reads CASSYPRQRMNTEAFF. Written as DNA, the CDR3 is TGTGCCAGCAGTTACCCCAGACAGAGAATGAACACTGAAGCTTTCTTT.

V is TRBV7-2 and J is TRBJ2-2, with TRBD1 as a possible D gene (6 bases). From germline, CDR1 is SGHTA and CDR2 FQGNSA. CDR3 size: 13 residues. V lost 7 bases and J 6 bases, leaving 12 bases between the germline ends. The CDR3 bases are TGTGCCAGCAACAAACAGGGATCCGGGGAGCTGTTTTTT. It translates to CASNKQGSGELFF. Full variable domain (remainder filled in from reference TRBV7-2 and TRBJ2-2): GAGVSQSPSNKVTEKGKDVELRCDPISGHTALYWYRQSLGQGLEFLIYFQGNSAPDKSGLPSDRFSAERTGGSVSTLTIQRTQQEDSAVYLCASNKQGSGELFFGEGSRLTVL.

The J gene is TRBJ1-2, the V gene TRBV28; D unresolved. The CDR3 runs to 16 residues. V shed 6 bases and J shed 4 bases, with 21 bases lying between them. Germline V gene data show CDR1 as MDHEN and CDR2 as SYDVKM. The CDR3 is CASSSPGTSTPYGYTF. Written as DNA, the CDR3 is TGTGCCAGCAGCTCACCGGGCACCTCAACCCCCTATGGCTACACCTTC.

The chain is built from TRBV20-1 and TRBJ1-2, with 7 bases lining up with TRBD1. Germline CDR1 is DFQATT and CDR2 is SNEGSKA (reference sequence). Unmatched junction bases numbered 5, after V lost 3 bases and J lost 4 bases. The CDR3 covers 13 residues. The CDR3 here is CSASNRGLYGYTF. The CDR3 bases are TGCAGTGCTAGTAACAGGGGACTCTATGGCTACACCTTC.

This clone has just one count. The rearrangement joins TRBV11-2 to TRBJ2-3; TRBD1 aligns across 8 bases. Unmatched junction bases numbered 6, after V lost 4 bases and J lost 3 bases. This CDR3 comprises 15 residues. Germline-derived CDR1 and CDR2 are SGHAT and FQNNGV. CDR3 residues: CASSSGTGMTDTQYF. As DNA, the CDR3 is TGTGCCAGCAGCTCCGGGACAGGAATGACAGATACGCAGTATTTT.

V and J are TRBV7-3 and TRBJ2-7, with 9 positions matching TRBD1. This CDR3 is built from 14 residues. Trimming cost V 5 bases and J 6 bases; bases outside gene matches: 8. The germline V gene has CDR1 SGHTA and CDR2 FQGTGA. The CDR3 DNA reads TGTGCCAGCAGCCCCGGGACAGGGAGCGGCGAGCAGTACTTC. Protein sequence: CASSPGTGSGEQYF.

The rearrangement uses TRBV27 and TRBJ1-4; D possibly corresponds to TRBD1 (6 bases). Germline V gene sequence: CDR1 MNHEY, CDR2 SMNVEV (reference sequence). The CDR3 is made up of 15 amino acids. Trimming removed 5 bases at V and 5 bases at J, with 15 bases between. The CDR3 loop is CASSLTGSPNEKLFF. CDR3 coding DNA: TGTGCCAGCAGTCTAACAGGGAGTCCAAATGAAAAACTGTTTTTT. The full variable domain, in which reference TRBV27 and TRBJ1-4 provide the parts outside the CDR3, is EAQVTQNPRYLITVTGKKLTVTCSQNMNHEYMSWYRQDPGLGLRQIYYSMNVEVTDKGDVPEGYKVSRKEKRNFPLILESPSPNQTSLYFCASSLTGSPNEKLFFGSGTQLSVL.

J is TRBJ2-2 and V is TRBV28; D gene unclear. V was clipped by 2 bases and J by 3 bases, with 10 bases between them. The CDR3 consists of 15 residues. Germline loops: CDR1 MDHEN, CDR2 SYDVKM. The CDR3 spells CASSLRPSYTGELFF. The CDR3 nucleotides read TGTGCCAGCAGTTTACGCCCCAGCTACACCGGGGAGCTGTTTTTT.

This chain uses TRBV28 with TRBJ1-5, with 9 bases fitting TRBD1. Germline V CDR1 and CDR2: MDHEN, SYDVKM. The CDR3 is made up of 15 amino acids. With V trimmed by 6 bases and J by 7 bases, 10 bases remained unmatched. CDR3 residues: CASSEPGQGRQPQHF. In nucleotides, the CDR3 is TGTGCCAGCAGCGAACCGGGACAGGGTCGACAGCCCCAGCATTTT.